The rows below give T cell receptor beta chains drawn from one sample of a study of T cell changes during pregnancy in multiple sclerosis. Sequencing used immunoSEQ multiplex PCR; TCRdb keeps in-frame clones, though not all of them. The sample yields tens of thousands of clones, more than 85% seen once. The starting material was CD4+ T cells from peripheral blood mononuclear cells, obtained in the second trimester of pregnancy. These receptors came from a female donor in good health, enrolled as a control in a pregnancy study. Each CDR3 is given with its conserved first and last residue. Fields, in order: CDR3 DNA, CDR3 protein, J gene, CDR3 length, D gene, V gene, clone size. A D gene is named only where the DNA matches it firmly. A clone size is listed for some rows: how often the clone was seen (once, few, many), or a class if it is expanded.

TGTGCCAGCAGCTTGGGCAGTCGCTCGGGAAACACCATATATTTT CASSLGSRSGNTIYF TRBJ1-3 15 . TRBV5-6 .
TGTGCCAGCAGTTACTCTTTGGGGGGAACCGGGGAGCTGTTTTTT CASSYSLGGTGELFF TRBJ2-2 15 . TRBV6-6 .
TGTGCCAGCAGCTCAAGCCCGCAGGGAGGCGGAACAGATACGCAGTATTTT CASSSSPQGGGTDTQYF TRBJ2-3 17 . TRBV7-2 few
TGTGCCACCAGCAGAGAAGGACTAGCGGTCGGTAACATTCAGTACTTC CATSREGLAVGNIQYF TRBJ2-4 16 TRBD2 TRBV15 .
TGCAGCGCAGCGGGACAGGACGATCAGCCCCAGCATTTT CSAAGQDDQPQHF TRBJ1-5 13 TRBD1 TRBV29-1 .
TGCGCCAGCAGCGAACTGACAGGGGAAGGGGCTGGCTACACCTTC CASSELTGEGAGYTF TRBJ1-2 15 TRBD1 TRBV5-1 .
TGTGCCAGCAGCTCGGGACAGGGTCAAGCGGCTAACTATGGCTACACCTTC CASSSGQGQAANYGYTF TRBJ1-2 17 TRBD1 TRBV11-1 .
TGTGCCAGCAGTGAGTACACTATGGGTGAAGCTTTCTTT CASSEYTMGEAFF TRBJ1-1 13 . TRBV25-1 .
TGCAGCGTTGTGGGCAGCGGCTTGAACACTGAAGCTTTCTTT CSVVGSGLNTEAFF TRBJ1-1 14 . TRBV29-1 .
TGTGCCAGCAGTGTTTCCCTGATAAGGCGGGGGGAAGATACGCAGTATTTT CASSVSLIRRGEDTQYF TRBJ2-3 17 TRBD2 TRBV28 .
TGTGCCAGCAGTTATCCTCCTCGGGAGACCCAGTACTTC CASSYPPRETQYF TRBJ2-5 13 . TRBV28 .
TGTGCCAGCAGCTTGTTGAGGTCTAGCGTTGCCGGGGAGCTGTTTTTT CASSLLRSSVAGELFF TRBJ2-2 16 . TRBV7-9 once
TGTGCCAGCATGGACACCCTCTCCTACGAGCAGTACTTC CASMDTLSYEQYF TRBJ2-7 13 . TRBV2 few